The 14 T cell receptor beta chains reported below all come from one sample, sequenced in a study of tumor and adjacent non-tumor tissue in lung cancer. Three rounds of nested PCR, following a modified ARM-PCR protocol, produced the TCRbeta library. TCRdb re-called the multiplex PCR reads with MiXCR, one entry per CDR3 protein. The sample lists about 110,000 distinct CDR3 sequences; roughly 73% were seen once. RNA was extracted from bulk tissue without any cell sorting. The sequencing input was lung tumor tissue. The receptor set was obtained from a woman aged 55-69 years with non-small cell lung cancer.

Here the CDR3 reads CSVESFGVSGELFF. The CDR3 nucleotides are TGCAGCGTTGAAAGCTTTGGGGTGTCCGGGGAGCTGTTTTTT. The genes are TRBV29-1 and TRBJ2-2; D is undetermined. CDR3 size: 14 residues. The germline V gene encodes CDR1 SQVTM and CDR2 ANQGSEA. Trimming took off 2 bases at V and 6 bases at J, with 13 bases between the two ends.

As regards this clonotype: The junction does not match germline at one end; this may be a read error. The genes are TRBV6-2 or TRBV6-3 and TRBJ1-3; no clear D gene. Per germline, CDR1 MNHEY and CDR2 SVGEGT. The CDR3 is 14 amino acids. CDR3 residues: CASAGCTSGNTIFF. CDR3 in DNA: TGTGCCAGCGCTGGTTGCACCTCTGGAAACACCATATTTTTT.

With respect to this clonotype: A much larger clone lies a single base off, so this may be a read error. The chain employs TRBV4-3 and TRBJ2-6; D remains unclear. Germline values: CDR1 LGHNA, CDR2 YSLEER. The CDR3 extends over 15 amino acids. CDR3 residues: CASNQSRPGANVLTF. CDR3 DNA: TGCGCCAGCAACCAATCCCGGCCTGGGGCCAACGTCCTGACTTTC.

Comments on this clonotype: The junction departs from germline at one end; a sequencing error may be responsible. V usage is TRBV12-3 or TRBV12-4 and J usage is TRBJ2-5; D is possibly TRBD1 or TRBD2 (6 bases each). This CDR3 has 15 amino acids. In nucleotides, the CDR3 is TGTGCCGGCAGTTCAGCTCGGGGGCCCCAAGAGACCCAGTACTTC. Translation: CAGSSARGPQETQYF.

The CDR3 spells CGGREETKAFF. CDR3 nucleotide sequence: TGCGGGGGTCGGGAGGAGACTAAAGCTTTCTTT. V is TRBV29-1 and J is TRBJ1-1; tentatively, D is TRBD1 (5 bases). Germline assignment: CDR1 SQVTM and CDR2 ANQGSEA. The CDR3 extends over 11 amino acids.

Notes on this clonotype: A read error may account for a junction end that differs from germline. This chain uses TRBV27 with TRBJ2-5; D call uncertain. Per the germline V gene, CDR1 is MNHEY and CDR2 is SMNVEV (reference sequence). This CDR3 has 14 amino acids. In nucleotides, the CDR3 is TGTGTCAGCAGTTTAGATCGAGGAACGGAGACCCAGTACTTC. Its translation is CVSSLDRGTETQYF.

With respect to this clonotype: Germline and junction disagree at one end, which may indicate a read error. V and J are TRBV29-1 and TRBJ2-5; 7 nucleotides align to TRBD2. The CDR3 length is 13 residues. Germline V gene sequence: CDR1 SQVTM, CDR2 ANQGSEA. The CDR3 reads CSVVKDGGMVQHF. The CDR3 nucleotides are TGCAGCGTTGTTAAGGACGGGGGGATGGTCCAGCACTTC.

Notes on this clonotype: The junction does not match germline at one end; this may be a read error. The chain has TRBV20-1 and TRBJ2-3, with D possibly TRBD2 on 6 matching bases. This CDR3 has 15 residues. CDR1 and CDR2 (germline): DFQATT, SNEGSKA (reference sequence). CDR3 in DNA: TGCAGTGCGTTACTTAGGCTGGAGGGTACAGATACCCAGTATTTT. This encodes CSALLRLEGTDTQYF.

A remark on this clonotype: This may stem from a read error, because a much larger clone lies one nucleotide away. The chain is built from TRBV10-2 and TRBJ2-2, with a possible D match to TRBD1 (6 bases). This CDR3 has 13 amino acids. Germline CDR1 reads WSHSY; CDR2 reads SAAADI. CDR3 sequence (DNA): TGCGCCACTCGGGACAAAGAAACCGGGGAGCTGTTGTTT. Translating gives CATRDKETGELLF.

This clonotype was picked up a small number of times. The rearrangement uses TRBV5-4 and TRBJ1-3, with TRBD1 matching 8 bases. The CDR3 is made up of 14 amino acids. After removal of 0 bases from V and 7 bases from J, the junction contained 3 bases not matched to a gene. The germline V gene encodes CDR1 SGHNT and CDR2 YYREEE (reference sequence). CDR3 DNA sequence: TGTGCCAGCAGCTTGGACAACAGGGGGAACACCATATATTTT. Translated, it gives CASSLDNRGNTIYF.

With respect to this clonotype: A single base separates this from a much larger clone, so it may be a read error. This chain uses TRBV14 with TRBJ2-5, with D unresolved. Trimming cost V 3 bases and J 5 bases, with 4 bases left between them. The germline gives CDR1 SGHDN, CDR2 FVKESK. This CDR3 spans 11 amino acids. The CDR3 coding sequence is TGTGCCAGCAGCCATGTTGAGACCCAGTACTTC. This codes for CASSHVETQYF.

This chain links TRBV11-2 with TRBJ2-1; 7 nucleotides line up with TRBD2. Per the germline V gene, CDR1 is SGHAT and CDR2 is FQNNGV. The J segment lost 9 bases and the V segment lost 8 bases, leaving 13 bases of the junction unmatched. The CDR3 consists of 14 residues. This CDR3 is CASLLGRASGEQFF. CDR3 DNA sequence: TGTGCCAGCCTCCTAGGGAGGGCCTCCGGTGAGCAGTTCTTC.

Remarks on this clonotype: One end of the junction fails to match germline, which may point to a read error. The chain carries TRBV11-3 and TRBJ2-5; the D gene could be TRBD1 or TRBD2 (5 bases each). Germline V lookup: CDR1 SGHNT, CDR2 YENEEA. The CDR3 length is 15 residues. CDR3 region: CASGLGRDPQETQYF. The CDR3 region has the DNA TGTGCCAGCGGCTTAGGTCGGGACCCTCAAGAGACCCAATACTTC.

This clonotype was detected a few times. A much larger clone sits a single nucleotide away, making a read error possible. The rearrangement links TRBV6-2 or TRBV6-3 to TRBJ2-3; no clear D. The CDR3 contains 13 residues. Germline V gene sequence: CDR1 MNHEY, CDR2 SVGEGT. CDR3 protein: CASSYTTTDKQYF. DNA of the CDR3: TGTGCCAGCAGTTACACCACCACAGATAAGCAGTATTTT.